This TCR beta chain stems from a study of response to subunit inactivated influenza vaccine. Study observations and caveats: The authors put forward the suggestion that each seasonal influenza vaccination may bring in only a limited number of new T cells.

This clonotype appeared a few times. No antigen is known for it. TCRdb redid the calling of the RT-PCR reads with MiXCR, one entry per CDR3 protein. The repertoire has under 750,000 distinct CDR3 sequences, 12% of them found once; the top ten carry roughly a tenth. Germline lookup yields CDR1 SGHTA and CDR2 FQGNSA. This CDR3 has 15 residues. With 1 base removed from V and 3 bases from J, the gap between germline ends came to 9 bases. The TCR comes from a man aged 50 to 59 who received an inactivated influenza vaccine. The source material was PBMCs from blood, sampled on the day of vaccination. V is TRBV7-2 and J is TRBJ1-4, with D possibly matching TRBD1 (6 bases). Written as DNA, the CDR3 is TGTGCCAGCAGCTTAGTGGGGGCGGCTAATGAAAAACTGTTTTTT. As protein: CASSLVGAANEKLFF.